The 22 T cell receptor beta chains presented below share a single source sample, sequenced in a study of blood T cells in healthy people across ages. With a J-beta primer mix and a sample-barcoded 5' primer, a second PCR ran about 7 to 11 cycles. TCRdb processed the 5' RACE reads anew with MiXCR; each CDR3 protein has one entry. The table includes 650,000 to 900,000 distinct CDR3 sequences, around 68% detected once. Sequenced: blood. The source is a man between 25 and 39 years old in good health.

This clonotype was recorded a few times. The CDR3 loop is CASSSRGGRDTQYF. The CDR3 nucleotides are TGTGCCAGCAGTTCGCGGGGGGGGCGCGATACGCAGTATTTT. The chain is built from TRBV6-6 and TRBJ2-3; TRBD2 matches 9 bases. V shed 4 bases, J shed 6 bases, and the junction held 5 bases outside the gene matches. CDR3 length: 14 amino acids. Germline assignment: CDR1 MNHNY and CDR2 SVGAGI (reference sequence).

CDR3 sequence reads: CASSQEAKRGETQYF. CDR3 nucleotides: TGCGCCAGCAGCCAAGAGGCCAAGAGGGGGGAGACCCAGTACTTC. The rearrangement links TRBV4-3 to TRBJ2-5; possible D gene TRBD1, 6 bases. The germline gives CDR1 LGHNA, CDR2 YSLEER. The CDR3 totals 15 residues. Trimming shortened V by 0 bases and J by 5 bases, and 13 bases separated the two germline ends.

This clonotype has just a few counts. The V and J genes are TRBV29-1 and TRBJ2-3; 7 nucleotides match TRBD1. V dropped 3 bases and J dropped 0; count of bases not matched to a gene: 0. The germline CDR1 and CDR2 sequences are SQVTM and ANQGSEA. CDR3 size: 13 residues. CDR3 in amino acids: CSVETGSTDTQYF. CDR3 DNA sequence: TGCAGCGTTGAGACAGGGAGCACAGATACGCAGTATTTT.

This clonotype was seen a few times. This rearrangement joins TRBV4-3 to TRBJ2-3, with TRBD2 matching over 14 bases. V dropped 2 bases and J dropped 9; count of bases not matched to a gene: 7. The CDR3 sequence is 16 residues long. Germline lookup yields CDR1 LGHNA and CDR2 YSLEER. The CDR3 DNA reads TGCGCCAGCAGCCAACTCCGCGGACTAGCGGGGGGAACGCAGTATTTT. Protein product: CASSQLRGLAGGTQYF.

The J gene is TRBJ2-7, the V gene TRBV24-1; 10 nucleotides match TRBD1. This CDR3 is 15 amino acids long. The V gene end was trimmed by 4 bases and the J gene end by 5 bases; junction bases not matched to a gene: 7. From germline, CDR1 is KGHDR and CDR2 SFDVKD. The CDR3: CATSDKGQGLNEQYF. For the CDR3, the DNA is TGTGCCACCAGTGACAAGGGACAGGGGCTCAACGAGCAGTACTTC.

The J gene is TRBJ2-1, the V gene TRBV20-1; maybe TRBD2 (5 bases). This CDR3 is built from 16 residues. V was trimmed by 0 bases and J by 4 bases, leaving 16 bases between them. CDR1 is DFQATT, CDR2 SNEGSKA, per germline (reference sequence). The DNA of the CDR3 is TGCAGTGCTAGAGATCGGGTTAGGACTTCTTACAATGAGCAGTTCTTC. Its translation is CSARDRVRTSYNEQFF.

This clonotype was counted ten times or more. This chain links TRBV6-6 with TRBJ1-1; D unresolved. The CDR3 covers 13 residues. The germline V and J ends were trimmed by 0 bases and 11 bases, with 13 bases remaining between them. Germline V lookup: CDR1 MNHNY, CDR2 SVGAGI (reference sequence). DNA of the CDR3: TGTGCCAGCAGTTACTCGGCGGGAGTGGGCGCTTTCTTT. Its protein product is CASSYSAGVGAFF.

The V call is TRBV27, the J call TRBJ2-1; D unresolved. This CDR3 spans 12 amino acids. V was clipped by 9 bases and J by 0 bases, with 6 bases between them. Per germline, CDR1 MNHEY and CDR2 SMNVEV (reference sequence). CDR3 bases: TGTGCCAGTCAGAGCTCCTACAATGAGCAGTTCTTC. Translation gives CASQSSYNEQFF.

In nucleotides, the CDR3 is TGTGCCATCAGTGATGGGACTAGCCAAGAGACCCAGTACTTC. Protein: CAISDGTSQETQYF. The chain couples TRBV10-3 to TRBJ2-5; 8 bases agree with TRBD2. The CDR3 is 14 residues long. Germline V lookup: CDR1 ENHRY, CDR2 SYGVKD. The V segment lost 3 bases and the J segment 1 base; nucleotides outside the gene matches: 1.

About this clonotype: A read error may account for a junction end that differs from germline. This chain links TRBV7-9 with TRBJ2-1; no clear D gene. CDR3 length: 16 amino acids. The V gene's germline CDR1 is SEHNR and CDR2 FQNEAQ (reference sequence). The CDR3 DNA is TGTGCCAGCAGTCGAGACACCCTAGGGCCTTACAATGAGCAGTTCTTT. Encoded protein: CASSRDTLGPYNEQFF.

This clonotype was seen a handful of times. V and J are TRBV10-3 and TRBJ2-1; no firm D call. V was shortened by 1 base and J by 5 bases, with 15 bases between the two germline ends. The CDR3 loop spans 16 amino acids. Germline loops: CDR1 ENHRY, CDR2 SYGVKD. The CDR3 coding sequence is TGTGCCATCAGTGAGTTCCCTGACTGGGCTCACAATGAGCAGTTCTTC. Amino acid sequence: CAISEFPDWAHNEQFF.

This clonotype turned up a few times. The chain has TRBV6-6 and TRBJ2-4, with 7 bases aligning to TRBD2. The better agreement between TRBJ2-7 and the DNA end casts doubt on the J call. This CDR3 is built from 16 residues. In germline, CDR1 is MNHNY, CDR2 SVGAGI (reference sequence). The CDR3: CASSYSMVGGSYEQYF. In DNA form, the CDR3 reads TGTGCCAGCAGTTACTCGATGGTCGGGGGGTCCTACGAGCAGTACTTC.

The rearrangement joins TRBV28 to TRBJ2-5; D not resolved. The DNA end lines up better with TRBJ2-7; the J call may be wrong. The CDR3 has 13 residues. Germline loops: CDR1 MDHEN, CDR2 SYDVKM. The CDR3 DNA reads as TGTGCCAGCAGTTGGCGAGGAACCTACGAGCAGTACTTC. It is translated as CASSWRGTYEQYF.

Worth noting for this clonotype: This clone may be a read error of a much larger clone one base away. CDR3 protein: CAITDSTGTQYF. CDR3 in DNA: TGTGCCATCACGGACAGCACAGGTACGCAGTATTTT. The chain joins TRBV10-3 to TRBJ2-3; maybe TRBD1 (6 bases). The CDR3 spans 12 residues. Germline CDR1 is ENHRY and CDR2 is SYGVKD.

J is TRBJ1-1 and V is TRBV4-3; D is uncertain. From germline, CDR1 is LGHNA and CDR2 YSLEER. Trimming stripped 2 bases from V and 1 base from J, with 5 bases between. The CDR3 length is 13 residues. The CDR3 reads CASSQKGNTEAFF. In DNA, the CDR3 is TGCGCCAGCAGCCAAAAGGGGAACACTGAAGCTTTCTTT.

The V call is TRBV2, the J call TRBJ2-2, with 10 bases matching TRBD2. The CDR3 spans 16 residues. The germline gives CDR1 SNHLY, CDR2 FYNNEI. J was trimmed by 3 bases and V by 2 bases; bases with no gene match: 3. The CDR3 spells CASSETSGEYTGELFF. For the CDR3, the DNA is TGTGCCAGCAGTGAAACTAGCGGGGAATACACCGGGGAGCTGTTTTTT.

The chain links TRBV28 to TRBJ1-2; D is unclear. Germline CDR1 is MDHEN and CDR2 is SYDVKM. The CDR3 consists of 14 residues. Deletions cut 1 base from V and 8 bases from J, with 14 bases between. CDR3 residues: CASSLSGGFKGYTF. CDR3 in DNA: TGTGCCAGCAGTTTATCAGGCGGGTTTAAGGGCTACACCTTC.

The genes are TRBV28 and TRBJ2-5, with 9 positions matching TRBD1. The germline CDR1 and CDR2 sequences are MDHEN and SYDVKM. Trimming took 5 bases from V and 11 from J; bases not matched to a gene: 18. The CDR3 extends over 16 amino acids. The CDR3 loop is CASSPEGQGPYNEQYF. The CDR3 DNA is TGTGCCAGCAGTCCAGAGGGACAGGGCCCCTACAATGAGCAGTACTTC. The complete variable domain, with remaining parts taken from reference TRBV28 and TRBJ2-5, reads DVKVTQSSRYLVKRTGEKVFLECVQDMDHENMFWYRQDPGLGLRLIYFSYDVKMKEKGDIPEGYSVSREKKERFSLILESASTNQTSMYLCASSPEGQGPYNEQYFGPGTRLLVL.

The rearrangement links TRBV7-2 to TRBJ2-5; 8 bases match TRBD1. The assigned J gene may be wrong: the sequence end matches TRBJ2-1 better. Germline assignment: CDR1 SGHTA and CDR2 FQGNSA. The CDR3 extends over 15 amino acids. The CDR3 spells CASSLVTGDMNEQFF. For the CDR3, the DNA is TGTGCCAGCAGCTTAGTGACAGGGGATATGAATGAGCAGTTCTTC.

This clonotype has just a few counts. The gene calls are TRBV4-3 and TRBJ2-3; D is ambiguous. V was trimmed by 7 bases and J by 4 bases, leaving 21 bases between them. This CDR3 spans 16 amino acids. The germline V gene has CDR1 LGHNA and CDR2 YSLEER. The CDR3 DNA follows: TGCGCCAGCATCGCTCAAGGGCCTTATCTGGCAGATACGCAGTATTTT. Protein product: CASIAQGPYLADTQYF.

V and J are TRBV7-6 and TRBJ2-1, with 9 bases that match TRBD1. V lost 2 bases, J lost 7 bases, and 15 bases stayed unmatched. This CDR3 is 18 amino acids long. From germline, CDR1 is SGHVS and CDR2 FNYEAQ. The CDR3 is CASSLKVMVTGGGNEQFF. The CDR3 bases are TGTGCCAGCAGCTTAAAAGTTATGGTGACAGGGGGAGGGAATGAGCAGTTCTTC.

The chain uses TRBV20-1 and TRBJ2-7; 9 bases fit TRBD2. The CDR3 contains 14 residues. Losses at the gene ends were 1 base for V and 5 bases for J; bases not matched to a gene: 6. Per the germline V gene, CDR1 is DFQATT and CDR2 is SNEGSKA (reference sequence). CDR3 DNA sequence: TGCAGTGCTAGAGTAAAGCGGGGGGCCCACGAGCAGTACTTC. It codes for CSARVKRGAHEQYF.